The sequence of this TCR delta chain was determined in a study of gamma-delta chains in newborns, infants, children. TCRdb processed the reads again with the CATT caller. The table has 15,000 or so delta-chain clones, approximately 7% seen once. J gave up 0 bases and V 3 bases, and 8 bases lay outside the gene matches. The CDR3 totals 20 residues. Germline V gives CDR1 GEAIGNYY, CDR2 EKD. Sequences were obtained from blood. This receptor was taken from a child who was a newborn, infant or young child, either healthy, febrile or measles-vaccinated (not recorded which). The chain joins TRDV2 to TRDJ3; 12 positions agree with TRDD3. CDR3 in amino acids: CACDGLGDTRSSWDTRQMFF. For the CDR3, the DNA is TGTGCCTGTGACGGACTGGGGGATACACGCTCCTCCTGGGACACCCGACAGATGTTTTTC.